The 15 T cell receptor beta chains presented below share a single source sample, sequenced in a study of T cell repertoires in cytomegalovirus infection (dated by TCRdb to between 2019 and 2020). Their recognized antigens are unknown. The intended sense of this specimen's treatment or condition label: in vitro stimulation with specific CMV peptide epitopes to enrich CMV-specific T cells. Sequenced on an Illumina HiSeq 1500. TCRdb's own reprocessing of the public reads used fastp at Q25 and MiXCR and kept productive beta chains. For every CDR3 protein sequence, its rows merge into one entry that carries the most common genes and DNA. This sample lists fewer than 950,000 distinct CDR3 sequences; 30% to 35% were detected once. 12% of the sample belongs to the ten largest clones. Specimen: cultured CD8+ T cells from PBMCs, collected from culture after CMV antigen stimulation. The receptors were gathered from a human donor in good health (CMV status not recorded). Some clones in this sample may be carry-over from other donors' samples.

The chain couples TRBV20-1 to TRBJ1-5; 7 bases map to TRBD1. The CDR3 is 16 amino acids. Germline assignment: CDR1 DFQATT and CDR2 SNEGSKA (reference sequence). The V and J ends lost 0 bases and 0 bases, in that order; junction bases with no gene match: 5. CDR3 loop: CSARDRQGNSNQPQHF. The DNA for the CDR3 is TGCAGTGCTAGAGACCGACAGGGAAATAGCAATCAGCCCCAGCATTTT.

The V gene is TRBV6-5, the J gene TRBJ2-1; maybe TRBD2 (6 bases). From germline, CDR1 is MNHEY and CDR2 SVGAGI. Trimming stripped 0 bases from V and 15 bases from J, with 15 bases between. This CDR3 is built from 13 residues. The CDR3 loop is CASSYSYGSDPFF. The CDR3 nucleotides read TGTGCCAGCAGTTACTCCTACGGGAGTGATCCGTTCTTC.

This clonotype has more than one count but fewer than ten. The chain is built from TRBV19 and TRBJ1-5; maybe TRBD1 (6 bases). Germline loops: CDR1 LNHDA, CDR2 SQIVND (reference sequence). The germline V and J ends were trimmed by 7 bases and 3 bases, with 22 bases remaining between them. The CDR3 has 17 residues. The CDR3 coding sequence is TGTGCCAGTACCAAACGACAGGTCCCCAGGATCAATCAGCCCCAGCATTTT. Translated, it gives CASTKRQVPRINQPQHF. Full variable domain (missing parts from reference TRBV19 and TRBJ1-5): DGGITQSPKYLFRKEGQNVTLSCEQNLNHDAMYWYRQDPGQGLRLIYYSQIVNDFQKGDIAEGYSVSREKKESFPLTVTSAQKNPTAFYLCASTKRQVPRINQPQHFGDGTRLSIL.

The genes are TRBV4-3 and TRBJ2-7; 8 bases fit TRBD1. Germline CDR1 reads LGHNA; CDR2 reads YSLEER. The CDR3 length is 14 residues. The trim removed 1 base at V and 9 bases at J, leaving 8 bases unmatched. CDR3 loop: CASSQAQGASGQYF. Written as DNA, the CDR3 is TGCGCCAGCAGCCAAGCGCAGGGGGCTTCAGGGCAGTACTTC.

This clonotype was found a few times. This sequence joins TRBV10-3 and TRBJ1-4; 7 nucleotides align to TRBD1. The trim removed 10 bases at V and 3 bases at J, leaving 8 bases unmatched. The CDR3 length is 14 residues. Looked up from germline, CDR1 is ENHRY and CDR2 is SYGVKD. CDR3 region: CASRETGPNEKLFF. For the CDR3, the DNA is TGTGCCAGCCGCGAGACAGGGCCTAATGAAAAACTGTTTTTT.

This clonotype was seen a handful of times. The V call is TRBV6-1, the J call TRBJ2-5; unclear D gene. The germline V gene has CDR1 MNHNS and CDR2 SASEGT. The CDR3 has 8 residues. The CDR3 nucleotides read TGTGCTACGGAGACCCAGTACTTC. Protein product: CATETQYF.

This clonotype has ten or more counts. The V and J genes are TRBV7-2 and TRBJ1-2; no definite D call. Germline CDR1 is SGHTA and CDR2 is FQGNSA. This CDR3 has 10 residues. Trimming removed 5 bases at V and 13 bases at J, with 11 bases between. CDR3: CASSVKGRTF. CDR3 DNA: TGTGCCAGCAGCGTGAAGGGCCGCACCTTC.

In this sample, this clonotype turned up many times. The rearrangement uses TRBV11-2 and TRBJ1-1; 8 positions agree with TRBD1. Germline-derived CDR1 and CDR2 are SGHAT and FQNNGV. Trimming took 3 bases from V and 6 from J; bases not matched to a gene: 3. This CDR3 contains 13 residues. CDR3: CASSFYRGAEAFF. CDR3 DNA sequence: TGTGCCAGCAGCTTCTACAGGGGGGCTGAAGCTTTCTTT.

To note about this clonotype: This could be a read error, since a much larger clone is one nucleotide away. The CDR3 region is CVSSSGLVYQETQYF. The DNA of the CDR3 is TGTGTCAGCAGCTCGGGACTAGTGTACCAAGAGACCCAGTACTTC. The V and J genes are TRBV7-8 and TRBJ2-5; the match to TRBD2 covers 8 bases. The CDR3 spans 15 residues. Looked up from germline, CDR1 is SGHVS and CDR2 is FQNEAQ.

The chain couples TRBV20-1 to TRBJ1-1, with D uncertain. CDR1 is DFQATT and CDR2 is SNEGSKA in the germline V gene (reference sequence). The length of the CDR3 is 14 residues. V was clipped by 1 base and J by 1 base, with 10 bases between them. Written as DNA, the CDR3 is TGCAGTGCTAGAGCCTTAACAGAGAACACTGAAGCTTTCTTT. Translated: CSARALTENTEAFF.

This clonotype has a handful of counts. This chain joins TRBV7-9 and TRBJ2-1; D perhaps matches TRBD1 (6 bases). Trimming cost V 6 bases and J 1 base, with 16 bases left between them. CDR1 is SEHNR and CDR2 is FQNEAQ in the germline V gene (reference sequence). The CDR3 sequence is 16 residues long. The CDR3 nucleotides are TGTGCCAGCAGTTCCACCCGACAGGATTCCTACAATGAGCAGTTCTTC. Encoded protein: CASSSTRQDSYNEQFF.

This clonotype was counted ten times or more. The chain recombines TRBV7-6 with TRBJ1-1, with no clear D. The CDR3 runs 14 residues. Trimming took 1 base from V and 2 from J, leaving 8 bases between them. CDR1 and CDR2 (germline): SGHVS, FNYEAQ. CDR3 DNA: TGTGCCAGCAGCTTAGGAAAGGCCAACACTGAAGCTTTCTTT. Translation: CASSLGKANTEAFF.

The V and J genes are TRBV7-6 and TRBJ2-5, with D possibly matching TRBD1 (6 bases). The CDR3 is 14 amino acids. CDR1 is SGHVS and CDR2 is FNYEAQ in the germline V gene. V gave up 2 bases and J gave up 2 bases, with 9 bases separating them. For the CDR3, the DNA is TGTGCCAGCAGCTTAAGTACAGGGCAAGAGACCCAGTACTTC. It codes for CASSLSTGQETQYF.

This clonotype was found a few times. V and J are TRBV5-1 and TRBJ2-7; tentatively, D is TRBD1 or TRBD2 (5 bases each). The CDR3 contains 16 residues. Germline CDR1 reads SGHRS; CDR2 reads YFSETQ. Trimming pared 2 bases from V and 3 bases from J, leaving 18 bases between. The CDR3 sequence is CASSFPRDGPLYEQYF. CDR3 coding DNA: TGCGCCAGCAGCTTCCCTCGGGACGGACCCCTCTACGAGCAGTACTTC. Drawing the rest from reference TRBV5-1 and TRBJ2-7, the complete variable domain is KAGVTQTPRYLIKTRGQQVTLSCSPISGHRSVSWYQQTPGQGLQFLFEYFSETQRNKGNFPGRFSGRQFSNSRSEMNVSTLELGDSALYLCASSFPRDGPLYEQYFGPGTRLTVT.

This clonotype has just a few counts. The rearrangement links TRBV6-2 or TRBV6-3 to TRBJ1-1; D perhaps matches TRBD1 (5 bases). Between the trimmed V and J ends, which lost 6 bases and 4 bases, there was a span of 15 bases. The CDR3 sequence is 14 residues long. The germline V gene encodes CDR1 MNHEY and CDR2 SVGEGT. CDR3 DNA sequence: TGTGCCAGCAGCTTCGGGGGGAGAGGCACTGAAGCTTTCTTT. Protein product: CASSFGGRGTEAFF.